One and the same sample provided the 6 T cell receptor beta chains below, sequenced in a study of cytotoxic CD8 clonotypes in ibrutinib-treated CLL. Assay used: immunoSEQ multiplex PCR; TCRdb lists only in-frame clones, some missing. The data contain 100,000 to 150,000 clones, 70% to 90% of them seen just once; the ten biggest clones take up about 2.1%. Sequencing was performed on PBMCs, taken after 24 months of ibrutinib treatment. The receptor source for this set is a human donor with chronic lymphocytic leukemia.

This chain connects TRBV7-2 to TRBJ2-1, with D perhaps matching TRBD2 (5 bases). V lost 1 base, J lost 7 bases, and 11 bases lay in between. The CDR3 is 14 residues long. From germline, CDR1 is SGHTA and CDR2 FQGNSA. The CDR3 DNA reads as TGTGCCAGCAGCTTAGGTGCTAGCACGAATGAGCAGTTCTTC. Amino acid sequence: CASSLGASTNEQFF.

The V gene is TRBV4-3, the J gene TRBJ1-2, with a tentative D call TRBD1 (6 bases). Germline V gene sequence: CDR1 LGHNA, CDR2 YSLEER. V was trimmed by 1 base and J by 4 bases, leaving 10 bases between them. The CDR3 spans 14 residues. The CDR3 is CASSQGTGAYGYTF. CDR3 DNA: TGCGCCAGCAGCCAAGGGACGGGGGCCTATGGCTACACCTTC.

The V call is TRBV7-8, the J call TRBJ2-3, with 8 bases that match TRBD1. The germline V gene encodes CDR1 SGHVS and CDR2 FQNEAQ. The CDR3 covers 13 residues. With V trimmed by 7 bases and J by 4 bases, 4 bases remained unmatched. The CDR3 region has the DNA TGTGCCAGCACCCGACAGGGGCCAGATACGCAGTATTTT. Protein: CASTRQGPDTQYF.

This chain links TRBV7-9 with TRBJ1-2, with D perhaps matching TRBD1 (5 bases). Germline loops: CDR1 SEHNR, CDR2 FQNEAQ (reference sequence). The CDR3 contains 14 residues. V was shortened by 4 bases and J by 4 bases, with 13 bases between the two germline ends. CDR3 residues: CASSYGQGFYGYTF. CDR3 DNA sequence: TGTGCCAGCAGCTACGGGCAGGGCTTCTATGGCTACACCTTC.

The count of this clone is one. The chain couples TRBV7-9 to TRBJ2-7, with 8 bases matching TRBD1. This CDR3 spans 16 amino acids. Germline V CDR1 and CDR2: SEHNR, FQNEAQ (reference sequence). Trimming took 0 bases from V and 6 from J; bases not matched to a gene: 10. As DNA, the CDR3 is TGTGCCAGCAGCTTAGCGAGCCTAAGGACAGGGCTCGAGCAGTACTTC. Its protein product is CASSLASLRTGLEQYF.

The V gene is TRBV14, the J gene TRBJ1-4, with 8 nucleotides matching TRBD1. Germline CDR1 and CDR2: SGHDN and FVKESK. V shed 4 bases and J 8 bases; nucleotides not matched to a gene: 9. The CDR3 spans 15 residues. The CDR3 here is CASSLGRGRGEKLFF. CDR3 nucleotide sequence: TGTGCCAGCAGCCTTGGCAGGGGGCGTGGAGAAAAACTGTTTTTT.